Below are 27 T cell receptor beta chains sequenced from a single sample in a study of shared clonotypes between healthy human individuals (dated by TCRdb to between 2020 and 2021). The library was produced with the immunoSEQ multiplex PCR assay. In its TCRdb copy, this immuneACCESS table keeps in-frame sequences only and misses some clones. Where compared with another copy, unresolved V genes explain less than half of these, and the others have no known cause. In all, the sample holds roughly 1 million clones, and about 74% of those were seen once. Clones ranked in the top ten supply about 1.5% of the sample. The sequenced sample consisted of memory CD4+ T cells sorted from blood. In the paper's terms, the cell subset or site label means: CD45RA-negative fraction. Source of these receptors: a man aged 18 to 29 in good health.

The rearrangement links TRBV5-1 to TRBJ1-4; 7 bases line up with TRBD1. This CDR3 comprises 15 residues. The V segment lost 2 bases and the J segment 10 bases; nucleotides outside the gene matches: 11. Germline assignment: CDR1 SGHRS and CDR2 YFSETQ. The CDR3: CASSFFLQGGGKLFF. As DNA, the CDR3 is TGCGCCAGCAGCTTTTTCCTCCAGGGGGGCGGAAAACTGTTTTTT.

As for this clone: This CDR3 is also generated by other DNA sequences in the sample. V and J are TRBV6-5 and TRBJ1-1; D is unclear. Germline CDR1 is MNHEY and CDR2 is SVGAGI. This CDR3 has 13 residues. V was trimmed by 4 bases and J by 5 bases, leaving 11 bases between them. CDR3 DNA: TGTGCCAGCAGTTTGAAAGGGAATACTGAAGCTTTCTTT. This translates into CASSLKGNTEAFF.

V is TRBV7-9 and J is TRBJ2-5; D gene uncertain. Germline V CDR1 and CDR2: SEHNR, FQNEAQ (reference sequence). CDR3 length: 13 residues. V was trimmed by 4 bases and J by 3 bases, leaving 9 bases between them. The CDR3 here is CASSSNSKETQYF. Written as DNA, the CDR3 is TGTGCCAGCAGCTCGAACTCAAAAGAGACCCAGTACTTC.

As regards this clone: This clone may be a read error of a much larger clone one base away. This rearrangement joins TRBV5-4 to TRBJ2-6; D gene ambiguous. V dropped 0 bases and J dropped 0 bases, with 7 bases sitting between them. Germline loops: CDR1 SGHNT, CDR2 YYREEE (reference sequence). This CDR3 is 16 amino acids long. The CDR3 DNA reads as TGTGCCAGCAGCTTGGAAGGCCGCTCTGGGGCCAACGTCCTGACTTTC. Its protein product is CASSLEGRSGANVLTF.

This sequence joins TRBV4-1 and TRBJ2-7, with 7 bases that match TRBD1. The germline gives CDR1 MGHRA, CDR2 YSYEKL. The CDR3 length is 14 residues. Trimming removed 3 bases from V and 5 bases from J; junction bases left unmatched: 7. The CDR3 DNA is TGCGCCAGCAGCCACGAAGACAGGGACGACGAGCAGTACTTC. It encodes CASSHEDRDDEQYF.

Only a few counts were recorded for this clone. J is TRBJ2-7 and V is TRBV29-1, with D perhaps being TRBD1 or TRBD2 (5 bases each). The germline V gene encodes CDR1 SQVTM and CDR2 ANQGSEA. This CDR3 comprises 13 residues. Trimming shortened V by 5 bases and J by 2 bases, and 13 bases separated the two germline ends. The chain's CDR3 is CSVNLGPPYEQYF. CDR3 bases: TGCAGCGTTAATCTGGGACCCCCCTACGAGCAGTACTTC.

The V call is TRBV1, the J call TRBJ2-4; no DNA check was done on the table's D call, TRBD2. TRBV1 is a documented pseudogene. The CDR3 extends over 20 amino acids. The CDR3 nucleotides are TGCACCAGCAGTCCTGCACCGGGACTAGCGGGAGAGACGGCCAAAAACATTCAGTACTTC. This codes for CTSSPAPGLAGETAKNIQYF.

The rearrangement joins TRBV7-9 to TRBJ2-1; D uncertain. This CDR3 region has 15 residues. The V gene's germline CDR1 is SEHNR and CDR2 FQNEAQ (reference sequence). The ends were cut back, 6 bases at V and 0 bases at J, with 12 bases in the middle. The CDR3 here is CASRNSNPSYNEQFF. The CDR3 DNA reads TGTGCCAGCAGAAACTCCAATCCCTCCTACAATGAGCAGTTCTTC.

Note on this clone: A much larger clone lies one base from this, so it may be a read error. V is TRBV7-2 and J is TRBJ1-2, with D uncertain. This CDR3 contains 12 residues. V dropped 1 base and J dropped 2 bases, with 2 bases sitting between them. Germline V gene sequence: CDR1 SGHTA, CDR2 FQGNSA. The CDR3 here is CASSLDNYGYTF. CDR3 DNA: TGTGCCAGCAGCTTAGACAACTATGGCTACACCTTC.

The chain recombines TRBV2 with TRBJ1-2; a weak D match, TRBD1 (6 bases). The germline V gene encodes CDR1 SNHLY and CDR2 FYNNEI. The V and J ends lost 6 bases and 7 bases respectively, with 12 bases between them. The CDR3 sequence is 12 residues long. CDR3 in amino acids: CASSARQAGYTF. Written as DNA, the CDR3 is TGTGCCAGCAGCGCCCGACAGGCTGGCTACACCTTC.

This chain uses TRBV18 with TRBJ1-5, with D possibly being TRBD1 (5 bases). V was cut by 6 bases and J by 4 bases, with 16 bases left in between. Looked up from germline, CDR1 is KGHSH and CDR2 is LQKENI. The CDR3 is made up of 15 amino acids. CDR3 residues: CASSQKTGTNQPQHF. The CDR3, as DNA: TGTGCCAGCTCCCAAAAAACGGGGACTAATCAGCCCCAGCATTTT.

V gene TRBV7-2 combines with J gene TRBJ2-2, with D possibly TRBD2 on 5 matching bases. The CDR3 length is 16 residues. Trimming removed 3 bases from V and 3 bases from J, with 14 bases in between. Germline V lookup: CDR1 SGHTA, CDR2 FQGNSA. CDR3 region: CASSFGADPHTGELFF. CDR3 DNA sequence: TGTGCCAGCAGCTTTGGAGCGGACCCCCACACCGGGGAGCTGTTTTTT.

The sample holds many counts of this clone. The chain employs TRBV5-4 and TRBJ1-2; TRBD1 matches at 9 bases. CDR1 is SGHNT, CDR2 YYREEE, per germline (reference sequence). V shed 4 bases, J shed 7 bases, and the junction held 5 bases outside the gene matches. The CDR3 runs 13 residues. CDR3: CASSVTGGFGYTF. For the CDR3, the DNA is TGTGCCAGCAGCGTGACAGGGGGATTTGGCTACACCTTC.

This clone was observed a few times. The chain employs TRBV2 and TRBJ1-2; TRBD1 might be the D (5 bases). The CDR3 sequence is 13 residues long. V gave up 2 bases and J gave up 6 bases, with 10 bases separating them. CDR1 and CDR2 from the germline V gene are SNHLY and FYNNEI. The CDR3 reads CASSELKGHGYTF. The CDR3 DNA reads TGTGCCAGCAGTGAATTAAAGGGGCATGGCTACACCTTC.

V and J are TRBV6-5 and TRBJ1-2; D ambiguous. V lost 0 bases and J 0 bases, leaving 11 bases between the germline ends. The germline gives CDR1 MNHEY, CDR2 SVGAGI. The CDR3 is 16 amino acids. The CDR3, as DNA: TGTGCCAGCAGTTACTCGTCGGCCGGATCTAACTATGGCTACACCTTC. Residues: CASSYSSAGSNYGYTF.

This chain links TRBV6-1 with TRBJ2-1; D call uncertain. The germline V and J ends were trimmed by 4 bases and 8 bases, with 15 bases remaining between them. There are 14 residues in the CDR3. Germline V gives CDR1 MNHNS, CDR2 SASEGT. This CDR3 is CASSGSTVLYEQFF. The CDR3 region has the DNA TGTGCCAGCAGTGGCAGTACGGTCTTATATGAGCAGTTCTTC.

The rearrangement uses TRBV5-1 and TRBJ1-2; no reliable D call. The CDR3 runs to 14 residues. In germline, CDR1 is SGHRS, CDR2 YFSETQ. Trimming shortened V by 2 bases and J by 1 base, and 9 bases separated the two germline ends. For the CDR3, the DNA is TGCGCCAGCAGCTTAACATTTGTTAACTATGGCTACACCTTC. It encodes CASSLTFVNYGYTF.

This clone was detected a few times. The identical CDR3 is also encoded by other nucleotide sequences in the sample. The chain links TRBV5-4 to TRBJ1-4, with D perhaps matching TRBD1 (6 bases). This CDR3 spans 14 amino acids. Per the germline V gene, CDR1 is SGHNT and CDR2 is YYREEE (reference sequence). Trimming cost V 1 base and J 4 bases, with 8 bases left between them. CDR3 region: CASSLRTDNEKLFF. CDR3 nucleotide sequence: TGTGCCAGCAGCTTGCGGACAGATAATGAAAAACTGTTTTTT.

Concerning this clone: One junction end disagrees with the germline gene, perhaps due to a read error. The CDR3 loop reads CASSARDSRTDTQYF. In DNA, the CDR3 is TGTGCCAGCAGCGCTAGGGACAGTCGCACCGATACGCAGTATTTT. This rearrangement joins TRBV9 to TRBJ2-3; 7 bases map to TRBD1. The CDR3 is 15 amino acids. From germline, CDR1 is SGDLS and CDR2 YYNGEE.

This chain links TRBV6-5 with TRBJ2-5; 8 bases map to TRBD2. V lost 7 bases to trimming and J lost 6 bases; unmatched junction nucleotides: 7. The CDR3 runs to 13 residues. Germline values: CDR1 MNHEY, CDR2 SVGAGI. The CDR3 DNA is TGTGCCAGCACTAAAGCGGGAGCTAAGACCCAGTACTTC. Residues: CASTKAGAKTQYF.

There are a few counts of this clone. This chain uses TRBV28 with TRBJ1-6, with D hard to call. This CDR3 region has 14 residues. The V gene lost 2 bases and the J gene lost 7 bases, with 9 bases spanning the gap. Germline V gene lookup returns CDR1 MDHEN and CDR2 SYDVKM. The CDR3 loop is CASSLRRKNSPLHF. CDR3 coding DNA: TGTGCCAGCAGTTTACGCAGAAAAAATTCACCCCTCCACTTT.

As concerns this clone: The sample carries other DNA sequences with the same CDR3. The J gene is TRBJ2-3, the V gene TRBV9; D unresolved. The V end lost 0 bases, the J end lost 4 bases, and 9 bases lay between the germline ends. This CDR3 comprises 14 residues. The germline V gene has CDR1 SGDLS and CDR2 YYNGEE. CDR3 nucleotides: TGTGCCAGCAGCGTAGTGTCTCAGGCAGATACGCAGTATTTT. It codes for CASSVVSQADTQYF. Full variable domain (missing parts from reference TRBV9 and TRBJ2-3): DSGVTQTPKHLITATGQRVTLRCSPRSGDLSVYWYQQSLDQGLQFLIQYYNGEERAKGNILERFSAQQFPDLHSELNLSSLELGDSALYFCASSVVSQADTQYFGPGTRLTVL.

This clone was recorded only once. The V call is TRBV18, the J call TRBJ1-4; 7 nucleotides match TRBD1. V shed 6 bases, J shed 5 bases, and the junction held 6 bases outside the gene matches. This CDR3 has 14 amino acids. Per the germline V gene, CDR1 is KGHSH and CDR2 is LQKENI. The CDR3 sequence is CASSRGQRNEKLFF. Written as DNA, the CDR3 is TGTGCCAGCTCCCGGGGACAGCGAAATGAAAAACTGTTTTTT.

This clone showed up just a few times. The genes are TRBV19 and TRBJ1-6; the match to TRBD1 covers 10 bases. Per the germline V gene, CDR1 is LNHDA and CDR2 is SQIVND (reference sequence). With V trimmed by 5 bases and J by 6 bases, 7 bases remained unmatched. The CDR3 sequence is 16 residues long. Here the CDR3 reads CASSVGTGVPNSPLHF. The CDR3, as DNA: TGTGCCAGTAGTGTAGGGACAGGGGTCCCTAATTCACCCCTCCACTTT.

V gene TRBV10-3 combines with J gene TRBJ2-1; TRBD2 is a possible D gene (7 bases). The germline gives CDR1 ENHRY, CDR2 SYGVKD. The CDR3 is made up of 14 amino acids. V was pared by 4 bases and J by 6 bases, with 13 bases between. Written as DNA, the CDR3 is TGTGCCATCAGTGGTGGGGGGGCGCTCAATGAGCAGTTCTTC. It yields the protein CAISGGGALNEQFF.

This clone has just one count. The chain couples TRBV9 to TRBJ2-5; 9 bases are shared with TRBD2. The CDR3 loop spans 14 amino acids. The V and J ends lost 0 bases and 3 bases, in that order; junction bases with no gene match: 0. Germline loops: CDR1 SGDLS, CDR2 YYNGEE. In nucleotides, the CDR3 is TGTGCCAGCAGCGTAGTAGCGGGGGAAGAGACCCAGTACTTC. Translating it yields CASSVVAGEETQYF.

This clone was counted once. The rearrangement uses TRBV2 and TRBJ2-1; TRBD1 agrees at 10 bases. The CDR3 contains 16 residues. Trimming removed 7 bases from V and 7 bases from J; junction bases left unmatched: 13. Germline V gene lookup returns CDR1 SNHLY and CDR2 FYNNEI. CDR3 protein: CASTESRTGGVNEQFF. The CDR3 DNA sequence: TGTGCCAGCACCGAAAGTAGGACAGGGGGGGTTAATGAGCAGTTCTTC.